This passage covers 31 T cell receptor beta chains from one sample sequenced in a study of early T cells in non-severe SARS-CoV-2 infection. TCRdb independently ran MiXCR on the 5' RACE reads; one entry per CDR3 protein. The sample lists under 70,000 distinct CDR3 sequences, around 12% occurring once. Material: whole blood. These receptors were obtained from an adult who was a healthcare worker with PCR-confirmed SARS-CoV-2 infection or an uninfected control (not recorded which).

In this sample, this clonotype turned up many times. The CDR3 sequence: CASSLGLGGQAFF. The CDR3 coding sequence is TGTGCCAGCAGCTTGGGTCTGGGTGGGCAAGCTTTCTTT. This chain links TRBV5-5 with TRBJ1-1; D is uncertain. The germline V gene encodes CDR1 SGHKS and CDR2 YYEKEE (reference sequence). With 0 bases removed from V and 9 bases from J, the gap between germline ends came to 12 bases. CDR3 length: 13 residues.

This clonotype has ten or more counts. The chain uses TRBV10-3 and TRBJ1-1, with D perhaps matching TRBD1 (6 bases). The CDR3 runs to 14 residues. Deletions cut 6 bases from V and 5 bases from J, with 16 bases between. CDR1 and CDR2 (germline): ENHRY, SYGVKD. This CDR3 is CAISSTGSLTEAFF. In DNA form, the CDR3 reads TGTGCCATCAGCTCAACAGGGTCGTTAACTGAAGCTTTCTTT.

This clonotype was seen only a few times. The chain links TRBV6-2 or TRBV6-3 to TRBJ2-5; 7 nucleotides match TRBD2. Trimming cost V 0 bases and J 5 bases; bases outside gene matches: 3. This CDR3 is built from 14 residues. Germline V gene lookup returns CDR1 MNHEY and CDR2 SVGEGT. The CDR3 DNA follows: TGTGCCAGCAGTTACTCCGGGGGGACGGAGACCCAGTACTTC. It codes for CASSYSGGTETQYF.

V usage is TRBV3-2 and J usage is TRBJ2-1; the D call of TRBD1 is as the table states it, not checked on the DNA. TRBV3-2 is a pseudogene. The CDR3 sequence is 13 residues long. Written as DNA, the CDR3 is TGTGCCAGCAGCCAACAAGGGGGCGATGAGCAGTTCTTC. Protein: CASSQQGGDEQFF.

This clonotype was observed a few times. This CDR3 reads CASSRTQYSNQPQHF. Written as DNA, the CDR3 is TGTGCCAGCAGTCGTACACAGTATAGCAATCAGCCCCAGCATTTT. This chain links TRBV6-5 with TRBJ1-5; D unclear. The CDR3 loop spans 15 amino acids. Trimming cost V 5 bases and J 0 bases, with 11 bases left between them. Germline assignment: CDR1 MNHEY and CDR2 SVGAGI.

This clonotype was detected ten times or more. The V call is TRBV9, the J call TRBJ1-3, with a tentative D call TRBD1 (6 bases). In germline, CDR1 is SGDLS, CDR2 YYNGEE. The CDR3 consists of 16 residues. V lost 4 bases and J lost 0, with 14 bases in between. CDR3 loop: CASSSQQGLSGNTIYF. CDR3 nucleotide sequence: TGTGCCAGCAGCTCCCAACAGGGCCTCTCTGGAAACACCATATATTTT.

This clonotype has just a few counts. The chain is built from TRBV3-1 and TRBJ1-3; D unresolved. From germline, CDR1 is LGHDT and CDR2 YNNKEL (reference sequence). The CDR3 loop spans 14 amino acids. V lost 4 bases, J lost 4 bases, and 11 bases lay in between. CDR3 sequence (DNA): TGTGCCAGCAGCCGAGAAGACGCCGGAAACACCATATATTTT. It encodes CASSREDAGNTIYF.

The rearrangement joins TRBV28 to TRBJ2-1; 13 bases line up with TRBD2. Germline-derived CDR1 and CDR2 are MDHEN and SYDVKM. Trimming cost V 4 bases and J 9 bases; bases outside gene matches: 15. CDR3 length: 18 amino acids. DNA of the CDR3: TGTGCCAGCAGTTCGCCCGGACTAGCGGGAGTATCCGGGGCTGAGCAGTTCTTC. This codes for CASSSPGLAGVSGAEQFF.

This clonotype was counted only a few times. CDR3: CASSPPSSAGGLRPLHF. CDR3 coding DNA: TGTGCCAGCTCACCACCGTCGTCCGCAGGGGGTTTGCGTCCCCTCCACTTT. This chain joins TRBV18 and TRBJ1-6, with 7 nucleotides matching TRBD1. The CDR3 is 17 residues long. The J segment lost 13 bases and the V segment lost 0 bases, leaving 15 bases of the junction unmatched. Germline V gives CDR1 KGHSH, CDR2 LQKENI.

The chain employs TRBV28 and TRBJ2-3; D ambiguous. Germline CDR1 and CDR2: MDHEN and SYDVKM. This CDR3 contains 12 residues. Deletions cut 8 bases from V and 2 bases from J, with 8 bases between. Written as DNA, the CDR3 is TGTGCCAGCGCCGCGGTCACAGATACGCAGTATTTT. The encoded protein is CASAAVTDTQYF.

This clonotype showed up just a few times. This CDR3 reads CASSVNAGTYNEQFF. The CDR3 region has the DNA TGTGCCAGCAGCGTTAATGCGGGGACTTACAATGAGCAGTTCTTC. The chain is built from TRBV9 and TRBJ2-1; a possible D gene is TRBD2 (6 bases). This CDR3 has 15 amino acids. Germline V gene lookup returns CDR1 SGDLS and CDR2 YYNGEE. V lost 2 bases and J 4 bases, leaving 13 bases between the germline ends.

This clonotype was seen only a few times. V is TRBV5-1 and J is TRBJ2-5; D possibly corresponds to TRBD2 (5 bases). The CDR3 has 12 residues. V lost 6 bases and J lost 3, with 9 bases in between. Germline assignment: CDR1 SGHRS and CDR2 YFSETQ. The CDR3 sequence: CASKMGEETQYF. The CDR3 DNA reads as TGCGCCAGCAAGATGGGAGAAGAGACCCAGTACTTC.

This clonotype was found a few times. One end of the junction varies from germline; a read error may be responsible. This chain uses TRBV4-2 with TRBJ1-6, with 7 bases aligning to TRBD1. CDR1 and CDR2 from the germline V gene are LGHNA and YNFKEQ. The CDR3 has 15 residues. The CDR3 spells CASSRDGTANSPLHF. In nucleotides, the CDR3 is TGTGCCAGCAGCCGGGACGGGACAGCTAATTCACCCCTCCATTTT.

This sequence joins TRBV20-1 and TRBJ2-7; TRBD2 matches at 11 bases. From germline, CDR1 is DFQATT and CDR2 SNEGSKA (reference sequence). CDR3 length: 12 residues. Here the CDR3 DNA reads TGCAGCTCAACTAGCGGGGGTTACGAGCAGTACTTC. It codes for CSSTSGGYEQYF.

This clonotype was detected a few times. Here the CDR3 reads CSAKGGAQPQHF. The CDR3 DNA follows: TGCAGTGCTAAAGGAGGGGCCCAGCCCCAGCATTTT. The rearrangement uses TRBV20-1 and TRBJ1-5; D may be TRBD1 (5 bases). CDR1 and CDR2 from the germline V gene are DFQATT and SNEGSKA (reference sequence). The CDR3 length is 12 residues. With 4 bases removed from V and 7 bases from J, the gap between germline ends came to 11 bases.

The chain has TRBV4-1 and TRBJ1-2; D is uncertain. Germline CDR1 is MGHRA and CDR2 is YSYEKL. V shed 5 bases and J shed 5 bases, with 12 bases lying between them. This CDR3 has 13 residues. CDR3 in amino acids: CASSTGERYGYTF. For the CDR3, the DNA is TGCGCCAGCAGCACCGGGGAAAGATATGGCTACACCTTC.

The V and J genes are TRBV20-1 and TRBJ1-3; D ambiguous. Trimming took off 5 bases at V and 0 bases at J, with 8 bases between the two ends. In germline, CDR1 is DFQATT, CDR2 SNEGSKA (reference sequence). This CDR3 comprises 13 residues. CDR3 in DNA: TGCAGTGCTTCGGTGCCCTCTGGAAACACCATATATTTT. This sequence encodes CSASVPSGNTIYF.

With regard to this clonotype: A much larger clone differs by one base, so this may be a read error. The rearrangement uses TRBV6-2 or TRBV6-3 and TRBJ2-3; TRBD2 matches 16 bases. Germline V gene sequence: CDR1 MNHEY, CDR2 SVGEGT. The V and J ends lost 2 bases and 6 bases, in that order; junction bases with no gene match: 14. The CDR3 length is 20 residues. CDR3 sequence: CASSYRLGLAGGPRMDTQYF. DNA for the CDR3: TGTGCCAGCAGTTACCGACTGGGACTAGCGGGGGGGCCACGGATGGATACGCAGTATTTT.

As to this clonotype: One end of the junction fails to match germline, which may point to a read error. The rearrangement links TRBV7-2 to TRBJ2-1; either TRBD1 or TRBD2 may supply D (5 bases each). This CDR3 is built from 11 residues. Germline CDR1 reads SGHTA; CDR2 reads FQGNSA. The CDR3 here is CASSPDGAPSF. CDR3 coding DNA: TGTGCCAGCAGCCCAGACGGGGCGCCTAGCTTC. Supplemented by reference TRBV7-2 and TRBJ2-1, the full variable domain reads GAGVSQSPSNKVTEKGKDVELRCDPISGHTALYWYRQSLGQGLEFLIYFQGNSAPDKSGLPSDRFSAERTGGSVSTLTIQRTQQEDSAVYLCASSPDGAPSFGPGTRLTVL.

The chain links TRBV21-1 to TRBJ2-5; TRBD1 is the table's D call, not checked against the DNA. TRBV21-1 is annotated as a pseudogene. CDR3 size: 14 residues. The chain's CDR3 is CASSKGTGQETQYF. The CDR3 nucleotides read TGTGCCAGCAGCAAAGGAACAGGTCAAGAGACCCAGTACTTC.

This clonotype appeared many times. The rearrangement uses TRBV2 and TRBJ2-2, with D possibly called TRBD1 or TRBD2 (5 bases each). In germline, CDR1 is SNHLY, CDR2 FYNNEI. The germline V and J ends were trimmed by 7 bases and 6 bases, with 15 bases remaining between them. The CDR3 is 14 amino acids. The CDR3 nucleotides are TGTGCCAGCATTCGTAGCGTGGGACCCGGGGAGCTGTTTTTT. Amino acids: CASIRSVGPGELFF.

The rearrangement uses TRBV4-2 and TRBJ2-2, with no clear D. CDR1 and CDR2 (germline): LGHNA, YNFKEQ. The length of the CDR3 is 14 residues. The CDR3 loop reads CASRTRVNTGELFF. The CDR3, as DNA: TGTGCATCCCGCACGCGCGTGAACACCGGGGAGCTGTTTTTT.

The chain carries TRBV10-2 and TRBJ2-3; TRBD2 matches at 12 bases. The germline gives CDR1 WSHSY, CDR2 SAAADI. The CDR3 is made up of 17 amino acids. The V and J ends lost 4 bases and 0 bases, in that order; junction bases with no gene match: 5. CDR3 nucleotides: TGCGCCAGCAGTGGGACTAGCGGGGACCGCAGCACAGATACGCAGTATTTT. Translated: CASSGTSGDRSTDTQYF.

This clonotype appeared a few times. The chain uses TRBV29-1 and TRBJ2-7; D ambiguous. The V end lost 4 bases, the J end lost 0 bases, and 13 bases lay between the germline ends. The germline V gene encodes CDR1 SQVTM and CDR2 ANQGSEA. The CDR3 loop spans 14 amino acids. CDR3 sequence reads: CSVVGQLSSYEQYF. The DNA of the CDR3 is TGCAGCGTTGTGGGTCAGCTAAGCTCCTACGAGCAGTACTTC.

This clonotype has at least ten counts. The chain is built from TRBV12-3 or TRBV12-4 and TRBJ1-3; D not resolved. The CDR3 consists of 12 residues. Trimming removed 3 bases at V and 4 bases at J, with 4 bases between. The CDR3 DNA sequence: TGTGCCAGCAGTTTTTCCGGAAACACCATATATTTT. Its translation: CASSFSGNTIYF.

At least ten counts were recorded for this clonotype. The rearrangement links TRBV5-4 to TRBJ1-1, with 10 bases that match TRBD1. V was clipped by 3 bases and J by 0 bases; unmatched bases: 2. The V gene's germline CDR1 is SGHNT and CDR2 YYREEE (reference sequence). The CDR3 sequence is 15 residues long. Written as DNA, the CDR3 is TGTGCCAGCAGCTGGACAGGGGGTTTGAACACTGAAGCTTTCTTT. Its translation is CASSWTGGLNTEAFF.

There are a few counts of this clonotype. The chain employs TRBV5-1 and TRBJ2-2; D is perhaps TRBD1 (6 bases). V shed 0 bases and J shed 4 bases, with 10 bases lying between them. This CDR3 comprises 15 residues. Germline V gives CDR1 SGHRS, CDR2 YFSETQ. As DNA, the CDR3 is TGCGCCAGCAGCTTGGGACAGGAGGTCACCGGGGAGCTGTTTTTT. Translating gives CASSLGQEVTGELFF.

V and J are TRBV5-1 and TRBJ1-1; a possible D gene is TRBD1 (5 bases). CDR3 size: 15 residues. Germline V gives CDR1 SGHRS, CDR2 YFSETQ. The germline V and J ends were trimmed by 1 base and 4 bases, with 14 bases remaining between them. The CDR3 bases are TGCGCCAGCAGCTTGCTAGGGCCCGGGGGCACTGAAGCTTTCTTT. This gives the protein CASSLLGPGGTEAFF.

This clonotype was seen a handful of times. The rearrangement links TRBV9 to TRBJ2-1, with TRBD2 matching 11 bases. The CDR3 has 16 residues. V trimming: 4 bases; J trimming: 3 bases; junction bases outside the gene matches: 6. The germline gives CDR1 SGDLS, CDR2 YYNGEE. In nucleotides, the CDR3 is TGTGCCAGCAGCTTTATAGCGGGGGGGAACTACAATGAGCAGTTCTTC. Protein: CASSFIAGGNYNEQFF.

This clonotype was seen repeatedly, ten times or more. The CDR3 loop is CASSPGQSPYEQYF. The CDR3, as DNA: TGTGCCAGCTCACCGGGACAGTCTCCCTACGAGCAGTACTTC. This chain connects TRBV18 to TRBJ2-7, with 7 bases lining up with TRBD1. CDR1 and CDR2 (germline): KGHSH, LQKENI. The CDR3 sequence is 14 residues long. Trimming at V came to 3 bases and at J to 2 bases, leaving 4 bases not matched to a gene.

V usage is TRBV19 and J usage is TRBJ2-1, with D perhaps being TRBD1 or TRBD2 (5 bases each). The CDR3 runs to 16 residues. Germline CDR1 is LNHDA and CDR2 is SQIVND (reference sequence). V gave up 5 bases and J gave up 9 bases, with 23 bases separating them. The CDR3 bases are TGTGCCAGTAGTTTGGGACCAGATCTTAGGAGTGGTGAGCAGTTCTTC. Amino acid sequence: CASSLGPDLRSGEQFF. Drawing the rest from reference TRBV19 and TRBJ2-1, the complete variable domain is DGGITQSPKYLFRKEGQNVTLSCEQNLNHDAMYWYRQDPGQGLRLIYYSQIVNDFQKGDIAEGYSVSREKKESFPLTVTSAQKNPTAFYLCASSLGPDLRSGEQFFGPGTRLTVL.